This entry lists 27 T cell receptor beta chains sequenced from one sample in a study of metastatic and nonmetastatic thyroid tumors. MiXCR reprocessed the PCR reads for TCRdb. Seen here are around 34,000 clones, about 15% observed once, and the top ten hold nearly 3.5%. Thyroid surgery had not been preceded by any treatment in any patient. The specimen sequenced was blood. Receptor source: a female donor with papillary thyroid cancer or a benign thyroid nodule (not recorded which). Some clones in this sample may be carry-over from other donors' samples.

This clone was seen many times. The chain has TRBV6-1 and TRBJ2-7; TRBD2 matches at 7 bases. Germline CDR1 and CDR2: MNHNS and SASEGT. The junction had 6 bases not matched to a gene; V was cut back by 7 bases and J by 0 bases. The CDR3 consists of 14 residues. The CDR3 nucleotides read TGTGCCAGCAAACCTCGGACTAGCTCCTACGAGCAGTACTTC. As protein: CASKPRTSSYEQYF.

There are many counts of this clone. Germline and junction disagree at one end, which may indicate a read error. This sequence joins TRBV7-7 and TRBJ2-5, with TRBD2 identical over 8 bases. The CDR3 is 14 amino acids. Germline V gene lookup returns CDR1 SSHAT and CDR2 FNYEAQ (reference sequence). CDR3 coding DNA: TGTGCTAGCAGCTTAGCCGGGAGGGGAGAGACCCAGTACTTC. Translated: CASSLAGRGETQYF.

This clone was counted a single time. The CDR3 nucleotides read TGCAGTGCTTACCTGACTAGCGGGAGGGCGCGGCTGAGGCAGTACTTC. It encodes CSAYLTSGRARLRQYF. The V gene is TRBV20-1, the J gene TRBJ2-7, with 14 positions matching TRBD2. Germline CDR1 reads DFQATT; CDR2 reads SNEGSKA (reference sequence). Trimming removed 5 bases from V and 9 bases from J; junction bases left unmatched: 15. The CDR3 is 16 amino acids.

This clone has a handful of counts. The rearrangement uses TRBV12-3 or TRBV12-4 and TRBJ2-1; D is possibly TRBD1 or TRBD2 (6 bases each). CDR3 length: 15 amino acids. V gave up 6 bases and J gave up 4 bases, with 16 bases separating them. CDR3: CASSPGARGYNEQFF. The DNA for the CDR3 is TGTGCCAGCAGCCCGGGGGCTAGGGGATACAATGAGCAGTTCTTC.

This clone was counted many times. V is TRBV18 and J is TRBJ1-4; no clear D gene. Looked up from germline, CDR1 is KGHSH and CDR2 is LQKENI. The CDR3 has 14 amino acids. Trimming stripped 2 bases from V and 3 bases from J, with 7 bases between. CDR3 coding DNA: TGTGCCAGCTCACCAGGGGTTGCTAATGAAAAACTGTTTTTT. Translated, it gives CASSPGVANEKLFF.

The sample holds many counts of this clone. The V and J genes are TRBV20-1 and TRBJ2-2, with TRBD1 matching 9 bases. CDR3 size: 14 residues. Germline-derived CDR1 and CDR2 are DFQATT and SNEGSKA (reference sequence). The trim removed 3 bases at V and 6 bases at J, leaving 5 bases unmatched. The chain's CDR3 is CSARTGGEAGELFF. Here the CDR3 DNA reads TGCAGTGCTAGGACAGGGGGAGAGGCCGGGGAGCTGTTTTTT.

This clone came up a few times. A read error may produce the germline difference seen at one junction end. The V call is TRBV12-3 or TRBV12-4, the J call TRBJ2-7, with D possibly matching TRBD1 (5 bases). CDR3 size: 16 residues. The chain's CDR3 is CASSMTEPQSPYEEYF. DNA for the CDR3: TGTGCCAGCAGTATGACAGAGCCCCAATCCCCCTACGAGGAGTACTTC.

This clone was seen repeatedly, ten times or more. The chain couples TRBV19 to TRBJ2-7; either TRBD1 or TRBD2 may supply D (5 bases each). Germline V gene data show CDR1 as LNHDA and CDR2 as SQIVND (reference sequence). Deletions cut 6 bases from V and 4 bases from J, with 13 bases between. The CDR3 contains 13 residues. The CDR3 DNA is TGTGCCAGTAGGCAGGCAGGGAGTTACGAGCAGTACTTC. The encoded protein is CASRQAGSYEQYF.

Regarding this clone: A clone one base away is much larger, so this may be a read error. This specimen includes other DNA sequences encoding the same CDR3. The V gene is TRBV3-1, the J gene TRBJ2-5; D could derive from TRBD1 or TRBD2 (5 bases each). V shed 0 bases and J shed 9 bases, with 17 bases lying between them. Germline values: CDR1 LGHDT, CDR2 YNNKEL (reference sequence). CDR3 length: 15 residues. In DNA, the CDR3 is TGTGCCAGCAGCCAAGAGGTTGGTGGGACGGAGCCCCAGTACTTC. It codes for CASSQEVGGTEPQYF.

There are many counts of this clone. This chain connects TRBV20-1 to TRBJ1-4; 9 bases match TRBD1. The CDR3 totals 14 residues. V lost 5 bases and J lost 5; bases outside the gene matches: 6. CDR1 and CDR2 from the germline V gene are DFQATT and SNEGSKA (reference sequence). The CDR3, as DNA: TGCAGTGCTGGACAGGGGAGGAAGAATGAAAAACTGTTTTTT. This gives the protein CSAGQGRKNEKLFF.

This clone was seen at least ten times. The V gene is TRBV28, the J gene TRBJ2-5; D gene uncertain. Germline CDR1 and CDR2: MDHEN and SYDVKM. Trimming shortened V by 5 bases and J by 0 bases, and 7 bases separated the two germline ends. This CDR3 region has 13 residues. In DNA form, the CDR3 reads TGTGCCAGCAGTGGACCGAACCAAGAGACCCAGTACTTC. It codes for CASSGPNQETQYF.

Concerning this clone itself: One end of the junction is discordant with germline, which a read error may explain. The chain couples TRBV5-1 to TRBJ2-2; 12 positions match TRBD2. CDR1 is SGHRS and CDR2 is YFSETQ in the germline V gene. This CDR3 comprises 15 residues. CDR3 region: CASSWTSGATWELFF. The CDR3 coding sequence is TGCGCCAGCAGCTGGACTAGCGGGGCCACCTGGGAGCTGTTTTTC.

By share, this clone counts as medium-sized (0.01 to 0.1%). This chain uses TRBV5-6 with TRBJ2-5, with D unclear. CDR3 length: 13 residues. Per germline, CDR1 SGHDT and CDR2 YYEEEE. Trimming pared 0 bases from V and 1 base from J, leaving 4 bases between. The CDR3 coding sequence is TGTGCCAGCAGCTTGGACAGCCAAGAGACCCAGTACTTC. It specifies CASSLDSQETQYF.

This clone was recorded at least ten times. Given a much more abundant clone one base away, this may be a read error. The CDR3 DNA follows: TGCAGTGCCGACGGGGGACCAAACTATGGCTACACCTTC. Residues: CSADGGPNYGYTF. The chain links TRBV20-1 to TRBJ1-2, with D possibly TRBD1 on 5 matching bases. V gave up 6 bases and J gave up 2 bases, with 13 bases separating them. The CDR3 extends over 13 amino acids. Germline lookup yields CDR1 DFQATT and CDR2 SNEGSKA (reference sequence).

There are many counts of this clone. The CDR3: CASKGGTRNNEQFF. For the CDR3, the DNA is TGTGCCAGCAAGGGAGGGACGAGGAACAATGAGCAGTTCTTC. V and J are TRBV6-1 and TRBJ2-1; 7 positions agree with TRBD2. The CDR3 has 14 residues. Germline V gene data show CDR1 as MNHNS and CDR2 as SASEGT. V shed 7 bases, J shed 5 bases, and the junction held 8 bases outside the gene matches.

This clone has a count of ten or more. The chain uses TRBV7-8 and TRBJ2-5; weak D call: TRBD2 (6 bases). The length of the CDR3 is 14 residues. The germline CDR1 and CDR2 sequences are SGHVS and FQNEAQ. V lost 0 bases and J lost 5, with 10 bases in between. The CDR3 region is CASSLAGTQETQYF. The CDR3 coding sequence is TGTGCCAGCAGCTTAGCAGGGACTCAGGAGACCCAGTACTTC. Drawing the rest from reference TRBV7-8 and TRBJ2-5, the complete variable domain is GAGVSQSPRYKVAKRGQDVALRCDPISGHVSLFWYQQALGQGPEFLTYFQNEAQLDKSGLPSDRFFAERPEGSVSTLKIQRTQQEDSAVYLCASSLAGTQETQYFGPGTRLLVL.

This clone has a single count. The chain couples TRBV20-1 to TRBJ2-7; no firm D call. Trimming removed 2 bases from V and 4 bases from J, with 6 bases in between. The CDR3 spans 11 residues. The germline V gene encodes CDR1 DFQATT and CDR2 SNEGSKA (reference sequence). The CDR3: CSARRQYEQYF. The DNA of the CDR3 is TGCAGTGCTAGACGCCAATACGAGCAGTACTTC.

This clone is labeled as large. The chain employs TRBV4-2 and TRBJ2-7; 7 bases are shared with TRBD1. V lost 4 bases and J lost 2; bases outside the gene matches: 11. CDR3 size: 16 residues. The germline V gene encodes CDR1 LGHNA and CDR2 YNFKEQ. CDR3 coding DNA: TGTGCCAGCAGCCCCACCGACTCGACAGGGACCTACGAGCAGTACTTC. This codes for CASSPTDSTGTYEQYF.

This clone came up many times. This chain links TRBV6-1 with TRBJ1-1; unclear D gene. The germline V and J ends were trimmed by 3 bases and 10 bases, with 21 bases remaining between them. The CDR3 runs to 15 residues. Per germline, CDR1 MNHNS and CDR2 SASEGT. The CDR3: CASSDAGRFPIGAFF. DNA for the CDR3: TGTGCCAGCAGTGACGCCGGCCGCTTCCCTATTGGAGCTTTCTTT.

The sample holds many counts of this clone. The rearrangement links TRBV28 to TRBJ2-7; 10 bases fit TRBD2. V dropped 6 bases and J dropped 3; count of bases not matched to a gene: 11. Germline CDR1 is MDHEN and CDR2 is SYDVKM. The CDR3 is 16 amino acids. In nucleotides, the CDR3 is TGTGCCAGCAGCCGCACTAGGACTAGCGGAGACTACGAGCAGTACTTC. This codes for CASSRTRTSGDYEQYF.

This clone was seen repeatedly, ten times or more. The chain recombines TRBV5-1 with TRBJ2-7; D unresolved. The CDR3 runs to 12 residues. From germline, CDR1 is SGHRS and CDR2 YFSETQ. V was shortened by 0 bases and J by 4 bases, with 5 bases between the two germline ends. CDR3 sequence reads: CASSLDGYEQYF. The CDR3 DNA sequence: TGCGCCAGCAGCTTGGACGGATACGAGCAGTACTTC. Variable domain in full (rest from reference TRBV5-1 and TRBJ2-7): KAGVTQTPRYLIKTRGQQVTLSCSPISGHRSVSWYQQTPGQGLQFLFEYFSETQRNKGNFPGRFSGRQFSNSRSEMNVSTLELGDSALYLCASSLDGYEQYFGPGTRLTVT.

V usage is TRBV11-3 and J usage is TRBJ2-2; 10 nucleotides line up with TRBD2. V gave up 5 bases and J gave up 1 base; unmatched junction bases: 4. The CDR3 runs 16 residues. Germline loops: CDR1 SGHNT, CDR2 YENEEA. The CDR3 region has the DNA TGTGCCAGCAGCGGCGGGACTAGCGTGAACACCGGGGAGCTGTTTTTT. As protein: CASSGGTSVNTGELFF.

This clone is medium-sized by share. The chain links TRBV6-1 to TRBJ2-7, with D possibly called TRBD1 or TRBD2 (5 bases each). CDR1 and CDR2 (germline): MNHNS, SASEGT. Between the trimmed V and J ends, which lost 3 bases and 7 bases, there was a span of 22 bases. The CDR3 is made up of 16 amino acids. CDR3 amino acids: CASSDIGTGPRREQYF. CDR3 DNA: TGTGCCAGCAGTGATATAGGGACGGGACCCAGAAGAGAGCAGTACTTC.

This clone has a count of ten or more. The chain couples TRBV6-4 to TRBJ2-1; 9 positions match TRBD2. The germline CDR1 and CDR2 sequences are MRHNA and SNTAGT. After removal of 0 bases from V and 4 bases from J, the junction contained 4 bases not matched to a gene. The CDR3 has 16 residues. The CDR3 loop reads CASSDSSGSTYNEQFF. Here the CDR3 DNA reads TGTGCCAGCAGTGACTCTAGCGGGAGTACTTACAATGAGCAGTTCTTC.

The rearrangement uses TRBV20-1 and TRBJ2-1, with 7 bases lining up with TRBD2. CDR1 DFQATT and CDR2 SNEGSKA come from the germline V gene (reference sequence). CDR3 length: 13 residues. V lost 6 bases to trimming and J lost 15 bases; unmatched junction nucleotides: 17. CDR3 amino acids: CSAPTSVRSPSFF. The CDR3 nucleotides are TGCAGTGCCCCCACTAGCGTGAGATCTCCATCGTTCTTC.

This clone was counted ten times or more. The chain couples TRBV12-5 to TRBJ2-3, with D unclear. The germline V gene encodes CDR1 LGHNT and CDR2 FRNRAP. This CDR3 is 14 amino acids long. V shed 1 base and J shed 6 bases, with 11 bases lying between them. The CDR3 coding sequence is TGTGCTAGTGGTTTGGCCGGCCCCCGGGATACGCAGTATTTT. Its protein is CASGLAGPRDTQYF. Full variable domain (rest looked up from reference TRBV12-5 and TRBJ2-3): DARVTQTPRHKVTEMGQEVTMRCQPILGHNTVFWYRQTMMQGLELLAYFRNRAPLDDSGMPKDRFSAEMPDATLATLKIQPSEPRDSAVYFCASGLAGPRDTQYFGPGTRLTVL.

This clone was detected ten times or more. The chain is built from TRBV20-1 and TRBJ1-4; D perhaps matches TRBD1 (5 bases). CDR1 DFQATT and CDR2 SNEGSKA come from the germline V gene (reference sequence). CDR3 length equals 12 residues. The V end was cut by 5 bases, the J end by 7 bases, with 11 bases between. The chain's CDR3 is CSAPQQGEKLFF. The CDR3 bases are TGCAGTGCTCCGCAGCAGGGTGAAAAACTGTTTTTT.